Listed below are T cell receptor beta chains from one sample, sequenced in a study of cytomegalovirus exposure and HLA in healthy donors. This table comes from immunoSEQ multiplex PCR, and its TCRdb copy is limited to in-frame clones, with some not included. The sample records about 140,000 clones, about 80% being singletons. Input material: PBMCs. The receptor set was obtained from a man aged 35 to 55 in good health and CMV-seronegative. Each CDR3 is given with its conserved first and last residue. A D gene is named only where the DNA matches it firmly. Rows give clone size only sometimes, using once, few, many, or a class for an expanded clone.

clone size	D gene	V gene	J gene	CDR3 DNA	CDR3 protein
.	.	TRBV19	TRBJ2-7	TGTGCCAGTAGTATACAACAGGGATACGAGCAGTACTTC	CASSIQQGYEQYF
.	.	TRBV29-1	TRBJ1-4	TGCAGCACCCGAGACAGTACCAAAGAAAAACTGTTTTTT	CSTRDSTKEKLFF
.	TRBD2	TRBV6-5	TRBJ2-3	TGTGCCAGCAGTCAGGGACTAGCGGGGGCAGATACGCAGTATTTT	CASSQGLAGADTQYF
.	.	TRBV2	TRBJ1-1	TGTGCCAGCAGTGAAGGCCCTTTGGTCAACTCCGGGGGAGCTTTCTTT	CASSEGPLVNSGGAFF
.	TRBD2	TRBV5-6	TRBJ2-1	TGTGCCAGCAGCCCGCTGGGGACTAGCGGGAGATCCGATGAGCAGTTCTTC	CASSPLGTSGRSDEQFF
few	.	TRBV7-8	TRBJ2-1	TGTGCCAGCCTCGAGAGCGGGACATACAATGAGCAGTTCTTC	CASLESGTYNEQFF
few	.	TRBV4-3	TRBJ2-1	TGCGCCAGCAGCCAAGATGGGGAGGGGGGGCCGAGTGAGCAGTTCTTC	CASSQDGEGGPSEQFF
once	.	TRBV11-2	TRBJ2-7	TGTGCCAGCAGCTTGAGGGTTATCGACGAGCAGTACTTC	CASSLRVIDEQYF
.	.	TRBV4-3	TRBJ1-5	TGCGCCAGCAGCCAAGAATTAAATCAGCCCCAGCATTTT	CASSQELNQPQHF
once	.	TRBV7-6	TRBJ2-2	TGTGCCAGCAGCTTAGATATAGCGAAGAACACCGGGGAGCTGTTTTTT	CASSLDIAKNTGELFF
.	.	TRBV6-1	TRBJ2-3	TGTGCCAGCAGTGAATTGAGGGGGGATACGCAGTATTTT	CASSELRGDTQYF
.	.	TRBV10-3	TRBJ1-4	TGTGCCATCAGTGAGCCGGGATGGGAAAAACTGTTTTTT	CAISEPGWEKLFF
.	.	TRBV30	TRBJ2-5	TGTGCCTTTCGAAACTCCGATAACAGGGAAGAGCAGTACTTC	CAFRNSDNREEQYF
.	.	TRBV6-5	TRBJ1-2	TGTGCCAGCAGGGGGCGGAGGGATGGCTACACCTTC	CASRGRRDGYTF
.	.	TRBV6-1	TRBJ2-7	TGTGCCAGCAGTAGTGGACAGCAGAAACCCGAGCAGTACTTC	CASSSGQQKPEQYF
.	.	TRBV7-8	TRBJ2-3	TGTGCCAGCAGCCCGCGGGTTGCTAGCACAGATACGCAGTATTTT	CASSPRVASTDTQYF
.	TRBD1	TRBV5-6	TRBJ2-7	TGTGCCAGCAGCTTTGGGACAGGGAAGACCTACGAGCAGTACTTC	CASSFGTGKTYEQYF
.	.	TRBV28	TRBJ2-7	TGTGCCAGCAGTTTAAGGGGACATATCTACGAGCAGTACTTC	CASSLRGHIYEQYF
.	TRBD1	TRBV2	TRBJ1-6	TGTGCCAGCAGCCCCCAATCCGGGACAGGGGCGAATTCACCCCTCCACTTT	CASSPQSGTGANSPLHF
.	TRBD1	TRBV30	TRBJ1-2	TGTGCCTGGAGTATTCAGGGGGCTCCGAGTGGCTACACCTTC	CAWSIQGAPSGYTF
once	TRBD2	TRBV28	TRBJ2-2	TGTGCCAGCAGTCCGGACATAGCGGGAGGTTCGCCCGGGGAGCTGTTTTTT	CASSPDIAGGSPGELFF
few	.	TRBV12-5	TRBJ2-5	TGTGCTAGTGGTTTCCGCCCTTGGGGGGAAGCAGAGACCCAGTACTTC	CASGFRPWGEAETQYF
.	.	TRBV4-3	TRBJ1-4	TGCGCCAGCAGCCAAGGGGGCACAACTAATGAAAAACTGTTTTTT	CASSQGGTTNEKLFF
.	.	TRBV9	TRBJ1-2	TGTGCCAGCAGCCCAAGGTGGGGACACCCTAACTATGGCTACACCTTC	CASSPRWGHPNYGYTF
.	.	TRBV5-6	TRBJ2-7	TGTGCCAGCAGCTTGACAGGGACCTACGAGCAGTACTTC	CASSLTGTYEQYF
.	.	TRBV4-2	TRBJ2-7	TGTGCCAGCAGCCAAGATGAATTCCGGGTCTTCACGAGCTCCTACGAGCAGTACTTC	CASSQDEFRVFTSSYEQYF
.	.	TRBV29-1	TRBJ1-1	TGCAGCGCCGGAGAATATGAAGCTTTCTTT	CSAGEYEAFF
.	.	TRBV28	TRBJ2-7	TGTGCCAGCAGTTTTAGATATTCAGGGGAGCAGTACTTC	CASSFRYSGEQYF
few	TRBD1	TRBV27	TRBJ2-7	TGTGCCAGCACTCACGCCCAGGGGGCAAACTACGAGCAGTACTTC	CASTHAQGANYEQYF
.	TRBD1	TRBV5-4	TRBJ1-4	TGTGCCAGCAGCTTGGGGGACAGGGAGGAAAAACTGTTTTTT	CASSLGDREEKLFF
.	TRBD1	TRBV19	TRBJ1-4	TGTGCCAGTAGTGAGCAGGGGGCTACTAATGAAAAACTGTTTTTT	CASSEQGATNEKLFF
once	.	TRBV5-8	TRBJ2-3	TGTGCCAGCAGCTTAGGGGTCGATACGCAGTATTTT	CASSLGVDTQYF
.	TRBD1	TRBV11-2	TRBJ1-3	TGTGCCAGCAGCGCCGGGACAGGGAGAACTGGAAACACCATATATTTT	CASSAGTGRTGNTIYF
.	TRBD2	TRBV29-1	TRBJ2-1	TGCAGCGTTGACGCTAAACTAGCGGGAGGGGTTAATGAGCAGTTCTTC	CSVDAKLAGGVNEQFF
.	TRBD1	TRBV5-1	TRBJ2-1	TGCGCCAGCAGCATACACGGGACAGGGGACAATGAGCAGTTCTTC	CASSIHGTGDNEQFF
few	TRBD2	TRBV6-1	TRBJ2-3	TGTGCCAGCAGTGGGGGGCGGCTAGCGGGGGGACCCACAGATACGCAGTATTTT	CASSGGRLAGGPTDTQYF
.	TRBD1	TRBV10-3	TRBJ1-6	TGTGCCATCCAACAGGGGTCCCCCTATAATTCACCCCTCCACTTT	CAIQQGSPYNSPLHF
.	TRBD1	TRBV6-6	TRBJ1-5	TGTGCCAGCTTCGGACAGGGGGTCAATCAGCCCCAGCATTTT	CASFGQGVNQPQHF
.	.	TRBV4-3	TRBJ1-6	TGCGCCAGCAGCCAGCAAGTACAGGGCGCCTATAATTCACCCCTCCACTTT	CASSQQVQGAYNSPLHF
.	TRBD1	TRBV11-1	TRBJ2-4	TGTGCCAGCAGCTCGAGGACAGGGAGAGGGGCCAAAAACAGTCAGTACTTC	CASSSRTGRGAKNSQYF
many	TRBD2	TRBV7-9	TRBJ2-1	TGTGCCAGCAGCTTAGAATCGCTAGCGGGTTACTACAATGAGCAGTTCTTC	CASSLESLAGYYNEQFF
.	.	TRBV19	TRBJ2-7	TGTGCCAGTAGTATACAGGGCCAAACCTACGAGCAGTACTTC	CASSIQGQTYEQYF
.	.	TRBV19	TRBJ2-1	TGTGCCAGTAGTATAGCCAGAAATGAGCAGTTCTTC	CASSIARNEQFF
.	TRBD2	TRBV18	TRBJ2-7	TGTGCCAGCTCACCACCGACTAGCGGGAACTACGAGCAGTACTTC	CASSPPTSGNYEQYF
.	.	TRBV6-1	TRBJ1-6	TGTGCCAGCAGTGATCAAAGGGGGTATAATTCACCCCTCCACTTT	CASSDQRGYNSPLHF
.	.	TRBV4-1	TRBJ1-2	TGCGCCAGCAGCCAAGACCCGGGGAACTATGGCTACACCTTC	CASSQDPGNYGYTF
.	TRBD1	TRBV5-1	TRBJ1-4	TGCGCCAGCAGCCTCGGACAGGCGGATGAAAAACTGTTTTTT	CASSLGQADEKLFF
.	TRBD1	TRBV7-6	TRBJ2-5	TGTGCCAGCAGCTTAGATGCCGACAGGGGGTTACGGGATGCTACGGGGACCCAGTACTTC	CASSLDADRGLRDATGTQYF
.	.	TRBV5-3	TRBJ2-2	TGTGCCAGAAGCCAGCCCCTAGACAGGATCCGGGAGCTGTTTTTT	CARSQPLDRIRELFF
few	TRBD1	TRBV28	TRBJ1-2	TGTGCCAGCAGGGACAGGGGGGACAGGGGCAACTATGGCTACACCTTC	CASRDRGDRGNYGYTF
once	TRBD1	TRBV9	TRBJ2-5	TGTGCCAGCAGCGTGGGGACAGGGGGCGCCGAGACCCAGTACTTC	CASSVGTGGAETQYF
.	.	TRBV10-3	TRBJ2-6	TGTGCCATCAGTGAGTCGGGCAGGGTTGCGGGGGCCAACGTCCTGACTTTC	CAISESGRVAGANVLTF
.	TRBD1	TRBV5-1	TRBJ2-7	TGCGCCAGCAGCTTGGGGGGACAGTCCTACGAGCAGTACTTC	CASSLGGQSYEQYF
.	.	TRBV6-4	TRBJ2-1	TGTGCCAGCAGCCCGGACAGCTCCTACAATGAGCAGTTCTTC	CASSPDSSYNEQFF
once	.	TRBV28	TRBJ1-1	TGTGCCAGCCCGAAAGTTGGGGGGATGAACACTGAAGCTTTCTTT	CASPKVGGMNTEAFF
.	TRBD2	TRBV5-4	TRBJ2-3	TGTGCCAGCAGCTTTGCTAGCGGGGGGGCAATAGATACGCAGTATTTT	CASSFASGGAIDTQYF
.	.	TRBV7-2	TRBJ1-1	TGTGCCAGCAGCCTCAGAGGGAACACTGAAGCTTTCTTT	CASSLRGNTEAFF
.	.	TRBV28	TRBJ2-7	TGTGCCAGCAGTTCTGATCCAGGTCGTTCCTACGAGCAGTACTTC	CASSSDPGRSYEQYF
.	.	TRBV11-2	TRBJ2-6	TGTGCCAGCAGCTTAGCCCTCTTTAAGACAGGCTCTGGGGCCAACGGCCTGACTTTC	CASSLALFKTGSGANGLTF